This entry is about one T cell receptor (beta chain). The antigen remains undetermined. The data originate from a study of cytomegalovirus exposure and HLA in healthy donors. CDR1 LNHDA and CDR2 SQIVND come from the germline V gene (reference sequence). The CDR3 is 13 amino acids. V lost 6 bases, J lost 7 bases, and 12 bases lay in between. The PCR contained 60 Vbeta and 13 Jbeta primers. Using immunoSEQ multiplex PCR, the repertoire was profiled, and TCRdb retains in-frame clones only, with some absent. The listing records 150,000 to 200,000 clones. Study results and limitations: Cytomegalovirus-associated TCR beta chains were listed, numbering roughly 150. The majority of TCR sequences were rare, yet some public TCRs appeared in many donors.

The TCR comes from a young woman in good health and CMV-seropositive. The sequencing sample was made of PBMCs. The chain has TRBV19 and TRBJ2-2, with TRBD1 as a possible D gene (7 bases). The CDR3 nucleotides are TGTGCCAGTAGGGAGGGGGCCGGCGGGGAGCTGTTTTTT. This codes for CASREGAGGELFF.